One sample yielded the 11 T cell receptor beta chains listed below, sequenced in a study of blood T cell repertoires in COVID-19. Repertoires were generated with immunoSEQ multiplex PCR, while TCRdb's copy carries only in-frame clones and drops some. Of roughly 290,000 clones listed, 90% are singletons. Sequencing input: peripheral blood. The receptors come from a woman in her twenties or thirties with COVID-19, enrolled during active disease.

The chain has TRBV2 and TRBJ2-7; a possible D gene is TRBD1 (6 bases). The germline V gene encodes CDR1 SNHLY and CDR2 FYNNEI. The V gene lost 8 bases and the J gene lost 3 bases, with 14 bases spanning the gap. The CDR3 totals 13 residues. The CDR3 sequence: CASAWGLLYEQYF. CDR3 DNA sequence: TGTGCCAGCGCTTGGGGGCTGCTCTACGAGCAGTACTTC.

The chain links TRBV9 to TRBJ2-1; 9 bases are a match to TRBD2. This CDR3 has 15 residues. The V and J ends lost 3 bases and 1 base, in that order; junction bases with no gene match: 2. Germline assignment: CDR1 SGDLS and CDR2 YYNGEE. The CDR3 DNA reads TGTGCCAGCAGCGGACTAGCGGCATCCTACAATGAGCAGTTCTTC. It codes for CASSGLAASYNEQFF.

The rearrangement joins TRBV4-3 to TRBJ2-7; 7 positions match TRBD2. The CDR3 sequence is 15 residues long. Germline V CDR1 and CDR2: LGHNA, YSLEER. V dropped 1 base and J dropped 4; count of bases not matched to a gene: 7. This CDR3 reads CASSQGSGGVYEQYF. The CDR3 DNA is TGCGCCAGCAGCCAAGGATCTGGGGGGGTGTACGAGCAGTACTTC.

This rearrangement joins TRBV7-9 to TRBJ2-5, with D possibly being TRBD2 (5 bases). This CDR3 is built from 14 residues. Germline CDR1 SEHNR, CDR2 FQNEAQ (reference sequence). V was shortened by 3 bases and J by 2 bases, with 10 bases between the two germline ends. The CDR3 region has the DNA TGTGCCAGCAGCTTCCTGTCGGGACAAGAGACCCAGTACTTC. Translating it yields CASSFLSGQETQYF.

This sequence joins TRBV5-1 and TRBJ1-1, with D unresolved. Trimming removed 4 bases at V and 1 base at J, with 11 bases between. Germline V gives CDR1 SGHRS, CDR2 YFSETQ. The CDR3 is 14 residues long. The DNA for the CDR3 is TGCGCCAGCAGCCGGAGGGCGGAGAACACTGAAGCTTTCTTT. This codes for CASSRRAENTEAFF.

This clone was detected only a few times. The J gene is TRBJ1-1, the V gene TRBV14; 8 bases line up with TRBD1. Trimming cost V 5 bases and J 1 base; bases outside gene matches: 6. Germline lookup yields CDR1 SGHDN and CDR2 FVKESK. CDR3 size: 15 residues. The CDR3 is CASSTGQGRNTEAFF. DNA for the CDR3: TGTGCCAGCAGCACCGGACAGGGTAGGAACACTGAAGCTTTCTTT.

The chain employs TRBV4-1 and TRBJ1-3; TRBD1 is a possible D gene (6 bases). The length of the CDR3 is 16 residues. Trimming removed 0 bases from V and 4 bases from J, with 13 bases in between. CDR1 and CDR2 (germline): MGHRA, YSYEKL. CDR3 in amino acids: CASSQDWDTGGNTIYF. In nucleotides, the CDR3 is TGCGCCAGCAGCCAAGATTGGGACACCGGAGGAAACACCATATATTTT.

V is TRBV10-3 and J is TRBJ1-5; TRBD1 might be the D (6 bases). This CDR3 is built from 13 residues. Germline loops: CDR1 ENHRY, CDR2 SYGVKD. With 6 bases removed from V and 0 bases from J, the gap between germline ends came to 6 bases. The CDR3 is CAIRDSSNQPQHF. The CDR3 region has the DNA TGTGCCATCAGGGACAGTAGCAATCAGCCCCAGCATTTT.

This rearrangement joins TRBV25-1 to TRBJ2-7; D is perhaps TRBD1 (6 bases). Germline loops: CDR1 MGHDK, CDR2 SYGVNS. The V and J ends lost 2 bases and 3 bases respectively, with 11 bases between them. This CDR3 region has 14 residues. CDR3 DNA: TGTGCCAGCAGTGAACGAGGGGGTAGCTACGAGCAGTACTTC. It is translated as CASSERGGSYEQYF.

J is TRBJ1-4 and V is TRBV7-9; perhaps TRBD1 as D (5 bases). CDR3 length: 17 amino acids. Germline CDR1 SEHNR, CDR2 FQNEAQ (reference sequence). Trimming removed 0 bases at V and 1 base at J, with 12 bases between. The CDR3, as DNA: TGTGCCAGCAGCTTAGCCCGTGGGCAGGGAACTAATGAAAAACTGTTTTTT. Translated, it gives CASSLARGQGTNEKLFF. The full variable domain, its missing parts supplied by reference TRBV7-9 and TRBJ1-4, is DTGVSQNPRHKITKRGQNVTFRCDPISEHNRLYWYRQTLGQGPEFLTYFQNEAQLEKSRLLSDRFSAERPKGSFSTLEIQRTEQGDSAMYLCASSLARGQGTNEKLFFGSGTQLSVL.

The rearrangement uses TRBV7-8 and TRBJ2-7, with TRBD2 identical over 8 bases. Germline V gene lookup returns CDR1 SGHVS and CDR2 FQNEAQ. CDR3 length equals 15 residues. Unmatched junction bases numbered 13, after V lost 5 bases and J lost 7 bases. Here the CDR3 reads CASSPFGAGVIEQYF. The CDR3 bases are TGTGCCAGCAGCCCCTTCGGAGCGGGAGTAATTGAGCAGTACTTC.